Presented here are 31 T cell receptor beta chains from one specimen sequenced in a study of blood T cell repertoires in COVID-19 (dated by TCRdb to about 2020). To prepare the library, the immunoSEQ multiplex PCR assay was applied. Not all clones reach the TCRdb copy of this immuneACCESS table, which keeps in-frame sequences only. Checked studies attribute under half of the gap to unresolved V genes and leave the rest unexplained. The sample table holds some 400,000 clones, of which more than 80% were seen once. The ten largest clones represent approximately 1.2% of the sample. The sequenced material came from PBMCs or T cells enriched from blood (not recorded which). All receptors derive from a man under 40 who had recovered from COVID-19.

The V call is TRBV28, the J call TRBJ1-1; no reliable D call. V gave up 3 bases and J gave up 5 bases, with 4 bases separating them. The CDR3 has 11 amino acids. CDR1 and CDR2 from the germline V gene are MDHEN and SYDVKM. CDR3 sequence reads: CASSFLTEAFF. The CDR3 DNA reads TGTGCCAGCAGTTTTCTGACTGAAGCTTTCTTT.

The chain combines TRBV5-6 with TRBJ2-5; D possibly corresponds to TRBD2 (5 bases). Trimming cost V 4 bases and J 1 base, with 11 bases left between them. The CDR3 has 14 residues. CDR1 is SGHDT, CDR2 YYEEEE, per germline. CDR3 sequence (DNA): TGTGCCAGCAGCCCGTTTCGGGGCCAAGAGACCCAGTACTTC. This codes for CASSPFRGQETQYF.

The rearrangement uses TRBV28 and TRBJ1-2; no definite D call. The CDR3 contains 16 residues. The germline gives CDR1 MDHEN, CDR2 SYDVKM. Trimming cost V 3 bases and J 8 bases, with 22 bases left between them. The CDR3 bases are TGTGCCAGCAGTTTCCCTATGGGCAGCCTAAGTATCGGCTACACCTTC. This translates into CASSFPMGSLSIGYTF.

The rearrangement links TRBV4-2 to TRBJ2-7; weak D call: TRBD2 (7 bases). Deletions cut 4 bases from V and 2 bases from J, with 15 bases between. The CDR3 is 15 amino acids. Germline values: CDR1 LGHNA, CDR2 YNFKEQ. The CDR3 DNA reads TGTGCCAGCAGCCTAGGGAGGGGGGGGCCCTACGAGCAGTACTTC. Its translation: CASSLGRGGPYEQYF.

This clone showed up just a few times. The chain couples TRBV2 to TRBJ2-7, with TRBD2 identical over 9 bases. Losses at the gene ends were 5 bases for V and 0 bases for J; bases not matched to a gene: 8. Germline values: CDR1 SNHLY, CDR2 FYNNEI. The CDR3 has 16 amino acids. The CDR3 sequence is CASSSSGTGPSYEQYF. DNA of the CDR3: TGTGCCAGCAGTTCTAGCGGGACGGGACCCTCCTACGAGCAGTACTTC.

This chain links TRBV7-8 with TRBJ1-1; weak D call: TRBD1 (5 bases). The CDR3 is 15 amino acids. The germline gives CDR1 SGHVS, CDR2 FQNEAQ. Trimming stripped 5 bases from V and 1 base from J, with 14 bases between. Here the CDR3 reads CASSSVGARNTEAFF. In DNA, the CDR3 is TGTGCCAGCAGCAGTGTAGGGGCCAGGAACACTGAAGCTTTCTTT.

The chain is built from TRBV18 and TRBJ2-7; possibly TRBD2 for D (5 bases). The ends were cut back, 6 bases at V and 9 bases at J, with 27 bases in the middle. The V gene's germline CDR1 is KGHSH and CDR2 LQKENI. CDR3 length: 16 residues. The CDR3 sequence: CASSPGEIALAFGQYF. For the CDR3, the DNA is TGTGCCAGCTCCCCGGGTGAAATAGCGTTAGCCTTCGGGCAGTACTTC.

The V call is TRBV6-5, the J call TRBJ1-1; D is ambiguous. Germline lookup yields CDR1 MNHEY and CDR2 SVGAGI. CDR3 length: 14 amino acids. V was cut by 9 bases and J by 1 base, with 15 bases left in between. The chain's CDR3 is CASASSWANTEAFF. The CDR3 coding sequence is TGTGCCAGTGCGTCGTCGTGGGCGAACACTGAAGCTTTCTTT.

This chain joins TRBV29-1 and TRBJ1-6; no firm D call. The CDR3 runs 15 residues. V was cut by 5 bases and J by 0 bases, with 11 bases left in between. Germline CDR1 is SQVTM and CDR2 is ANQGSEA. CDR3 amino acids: CSVRQDPSYNSPLHF. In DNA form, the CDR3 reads TGCAGCGTTCGCCAGGATCCCTCCTATAATTCACCCCTCCACTTT.

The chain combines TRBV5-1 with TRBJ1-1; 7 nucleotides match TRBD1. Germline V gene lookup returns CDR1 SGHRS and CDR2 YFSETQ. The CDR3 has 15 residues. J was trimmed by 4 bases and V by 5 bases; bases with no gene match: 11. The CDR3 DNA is TGCGCCAGCAGTTTCATTCAGGGGGTCGGCACTGAAGCTTTCTTT. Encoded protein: CASSFIQGVGTEAFF.

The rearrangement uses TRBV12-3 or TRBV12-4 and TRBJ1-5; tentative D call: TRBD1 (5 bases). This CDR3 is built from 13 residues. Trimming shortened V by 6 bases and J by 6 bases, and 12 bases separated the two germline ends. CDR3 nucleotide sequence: TGTGCCAGCAGACCTGGGGGGAGTCAGCCCCAGCATTTT. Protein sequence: CASRPGGSQPQHF.

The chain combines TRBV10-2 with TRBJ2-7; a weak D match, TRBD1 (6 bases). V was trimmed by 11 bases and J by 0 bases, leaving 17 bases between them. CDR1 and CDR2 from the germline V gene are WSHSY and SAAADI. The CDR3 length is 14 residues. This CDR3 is CAGFQGSLSYEQYF. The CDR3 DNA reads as TGCGCCGGCTTTCAGGGGAGTCTCTCCTACGAGCAGTACTTC.

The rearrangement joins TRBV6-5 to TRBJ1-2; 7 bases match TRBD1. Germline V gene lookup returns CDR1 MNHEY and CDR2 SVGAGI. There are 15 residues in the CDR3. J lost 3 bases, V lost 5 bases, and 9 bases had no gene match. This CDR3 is CASSPDRFSDYGYTF. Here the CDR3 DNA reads TGTGCCAGCAGTCCGGACAGGTTTTCTGACTATGGCTACACCTTC.

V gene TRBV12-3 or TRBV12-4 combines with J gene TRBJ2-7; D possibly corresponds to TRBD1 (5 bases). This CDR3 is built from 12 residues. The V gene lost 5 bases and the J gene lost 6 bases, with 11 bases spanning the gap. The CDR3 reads CASSQTGGEQYF. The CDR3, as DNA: TGTGCCAGCAGTCAAACAGGTGGCGAGCAGTACTTC.

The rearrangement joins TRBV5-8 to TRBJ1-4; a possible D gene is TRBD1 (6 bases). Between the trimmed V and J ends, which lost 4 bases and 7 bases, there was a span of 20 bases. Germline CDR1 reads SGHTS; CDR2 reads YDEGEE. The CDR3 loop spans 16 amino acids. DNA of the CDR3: TGTGCCAGCAGCCCCACAGGGTCGGCAGCGCGTGAAAAACTGTTTTTT. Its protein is CASSPTGSAAREKLFF.

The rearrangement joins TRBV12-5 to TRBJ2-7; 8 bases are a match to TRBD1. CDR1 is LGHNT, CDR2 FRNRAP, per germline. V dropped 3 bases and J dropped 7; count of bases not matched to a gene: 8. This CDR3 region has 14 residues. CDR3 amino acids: CASGFWDRLGEQYF. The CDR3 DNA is TGTGCTAGTGGTTTCTGGGACAGGCTAGGGGAGCAGTACTTC.

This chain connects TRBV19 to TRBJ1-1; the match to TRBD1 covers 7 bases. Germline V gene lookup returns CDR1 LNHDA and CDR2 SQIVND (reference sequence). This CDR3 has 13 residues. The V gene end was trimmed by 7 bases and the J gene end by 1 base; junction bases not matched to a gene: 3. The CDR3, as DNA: TGTGCCAGTACGTGGACAGGGAACACTGAAGCTTTCTTT. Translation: CASTWTGNTEAFF.

The CDR3 loop reads CASSLPQGARYEQYF. DNA for the CDR3: TGTGCCAGCAGCTTACCGCAGGGGGCCCGTTACGAGCAGTACTTC. This chain uses TRBV11-2 with TRBJ2-7; 8 bases match TRBD1. The CDR3 is 15 amino acids. Per germline, CDR1 SGHAT and CDR2 FQNNGV. The J segment lost 4 bases and the V segment lost 2 bases, leaving 7 bases of the junction unmatched. Full variable domain (outside the CDR3, taken from reference TRBV11-2 and TRBJ2-7): EAGVAQSPRYKIIEKRQSVAFWCNPISGHATLYWYQQILGQGPKLLIQFQNNGVVDDSQLPKDRFSAERLKGVDSTLKIQPAKLEDSAVYLCASSLPQGARYEQYFGPGTRLTVT.

The CDR3 here is CASSGDRGHGGYTF. As DNA, the CDR3 is TGTGCCAGCAGCGGTGACAGGGGGCACGGTGGCTACACCTTC. The J gene is TRBJ1-2, the V gene TRBV14, with TRBD1 matching over 10 bases. This CDR3 spans 14 amino acids. V shed 5 bases and J 7 bases; nucleotides not matched to a gene: 7. CDR1 SGHDN and CDR2 FVKESK come from the germline V gene.

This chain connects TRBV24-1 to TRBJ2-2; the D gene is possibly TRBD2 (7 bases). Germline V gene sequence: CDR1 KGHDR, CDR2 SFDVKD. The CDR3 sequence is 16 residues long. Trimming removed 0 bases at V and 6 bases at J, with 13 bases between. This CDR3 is CATSDLGAGASGELFF. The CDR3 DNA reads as TGTGCCACCAGTGATTTGGGGGCGGGGGCCTCCGGGGAGCTGTTTTTT.

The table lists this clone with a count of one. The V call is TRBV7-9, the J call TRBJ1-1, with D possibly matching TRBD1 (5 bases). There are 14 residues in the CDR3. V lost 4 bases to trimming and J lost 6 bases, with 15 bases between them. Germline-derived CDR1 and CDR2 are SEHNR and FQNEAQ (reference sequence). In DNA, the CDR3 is TGTGCCAGCAGCTCCGGACAACCAAGGGCTGAAGCTTTCTTT. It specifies CASSSGQPRAEAFF.

The CDR3 region is CASSNYVNTEAFF. The CDR3 DNA sequence: TGTGCCAGCAGTAACTACGTGAACACTGAAGCTTTCTTT. The chain carries TRBV7-3 and TRBJ1-1; D remains unclear. The V end was cut by 6 bases, the J end by 0 bases, with 8 bases between. CDR1 and CDR2 (germline): SGHTA, FQGTGA. CDR3 size: 13 residues.

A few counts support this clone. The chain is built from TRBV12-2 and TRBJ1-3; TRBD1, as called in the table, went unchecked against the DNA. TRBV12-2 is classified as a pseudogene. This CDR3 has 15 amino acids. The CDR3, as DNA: TGTGCAAGTCGCTTAAACAGGGGCTCTGGAAACACCATATATTTT. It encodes CASRLNRGSGNTIYF.

CDR3 in DNA: TGCGCCAGCAGCCCTGGAGGGGCGGGGATGGATGGCTACACCTTC. It yields the protein CASSPGGAGMDGYTF. The chain uses TRBV5-1 and TRBJ1-2; D possibly corresponds to TRBD1 (5 bases). The CDR3 totals 15 residues. The germline gives CDR1 SGHRS, CDR2 YFSETQ. V was shortened by 4 bases and J by 6 bases, with 19 bases between the two germline ends.

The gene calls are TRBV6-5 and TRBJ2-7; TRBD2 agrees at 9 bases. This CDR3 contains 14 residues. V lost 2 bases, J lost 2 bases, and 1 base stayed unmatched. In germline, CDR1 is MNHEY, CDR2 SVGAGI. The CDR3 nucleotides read TGTGCCAGCAGTTACCTAGCGGGACCCTACGAGCAGTACTTC. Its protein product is CASSYLAGPYEQYF.

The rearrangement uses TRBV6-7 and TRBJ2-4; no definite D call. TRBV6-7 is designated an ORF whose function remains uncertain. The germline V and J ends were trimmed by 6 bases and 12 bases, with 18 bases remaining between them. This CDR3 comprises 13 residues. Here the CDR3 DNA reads TGTGCCAGCAGGACGATTCCCCTCGGAGCTCAGTACTTC. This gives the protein CASRTIPLGAQYF.

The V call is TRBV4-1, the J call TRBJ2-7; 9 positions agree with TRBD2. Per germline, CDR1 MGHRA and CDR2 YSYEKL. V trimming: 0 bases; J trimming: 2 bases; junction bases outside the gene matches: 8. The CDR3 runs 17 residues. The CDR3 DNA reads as TGCGCCAGCAGCCAAGAAGGTAGCGGGAGAGGTCCCTACGAGCAGTACTTC. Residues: CASSQEGSGRGPYEQYF.

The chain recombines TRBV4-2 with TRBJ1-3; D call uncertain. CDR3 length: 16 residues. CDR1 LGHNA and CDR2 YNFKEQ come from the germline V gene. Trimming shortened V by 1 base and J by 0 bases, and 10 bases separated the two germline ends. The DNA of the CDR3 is TGTGCCAGCAGCCAAGGCCCGTACACCTCTGGAAACACCATATATTTT. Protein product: CASSQGPYTSGNTIYF.

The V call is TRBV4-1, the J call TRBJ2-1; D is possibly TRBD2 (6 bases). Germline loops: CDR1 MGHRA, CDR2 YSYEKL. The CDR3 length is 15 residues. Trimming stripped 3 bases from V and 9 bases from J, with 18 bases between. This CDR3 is CASSHEDYGRGEQFF. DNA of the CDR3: TGCGCCAGCAGCCACGAGGACTACGGGAGAGGTGAGCAGTTCTTC.

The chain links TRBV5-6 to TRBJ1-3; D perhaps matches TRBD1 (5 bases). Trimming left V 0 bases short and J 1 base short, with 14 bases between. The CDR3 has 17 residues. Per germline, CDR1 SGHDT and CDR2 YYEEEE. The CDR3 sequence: CASSLVRQIRSGNTIYF. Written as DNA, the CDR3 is TGTGCCAGCAGCTTGGTACGACAGATTCGATCTGGAAACACCATATATTTT.

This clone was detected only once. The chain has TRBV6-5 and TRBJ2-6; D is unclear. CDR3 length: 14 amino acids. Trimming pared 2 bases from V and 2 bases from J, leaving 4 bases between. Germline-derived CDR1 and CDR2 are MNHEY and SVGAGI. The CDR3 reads CASSYQTGANVLTF. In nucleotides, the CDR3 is TGTGCCAGCAGTTACCAAACTGGGGCCAACGTCCTGACTTTC.